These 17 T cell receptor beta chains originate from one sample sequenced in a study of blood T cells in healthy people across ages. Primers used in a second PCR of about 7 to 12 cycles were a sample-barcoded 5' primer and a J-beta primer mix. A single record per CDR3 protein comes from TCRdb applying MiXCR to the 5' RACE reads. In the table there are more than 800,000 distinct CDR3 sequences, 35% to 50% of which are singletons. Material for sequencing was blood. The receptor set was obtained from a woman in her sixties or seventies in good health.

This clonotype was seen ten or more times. CDR3 protein: CASSPWTGHYEQYF. The CDR3 region has the DNA TGCGCCAGCAGCCCATGGACAGGGCACTACGAGCAGTACTTC. The V gene is TRBV5-1, the J gene TRBJ2-7; 8 positions match TRBD1. Looked up from germline, CDR1 is SGHRS and CDR2 is YFSETQ. V lost 4 bases to trimming and J lost 3 bases; unmatched junction nucleotides: 6. The CDR3 extends over 14 amino acids.

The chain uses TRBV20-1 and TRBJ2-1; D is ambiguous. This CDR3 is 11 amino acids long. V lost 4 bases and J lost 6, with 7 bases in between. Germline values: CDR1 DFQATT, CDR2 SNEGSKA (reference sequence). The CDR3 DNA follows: TGCAGTGCTATTGAAAGCAATGAGCAGTTCTTC. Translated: CSAIESNEQFF.

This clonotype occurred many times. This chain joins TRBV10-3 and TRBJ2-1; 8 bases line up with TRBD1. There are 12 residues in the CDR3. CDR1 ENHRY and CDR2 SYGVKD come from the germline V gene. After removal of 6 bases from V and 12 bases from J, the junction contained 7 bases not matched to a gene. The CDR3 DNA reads TGTGCCATCAGCCCCCCCGGGACAGGGCAGTTCTTC. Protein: CAISPPGTGQFF.

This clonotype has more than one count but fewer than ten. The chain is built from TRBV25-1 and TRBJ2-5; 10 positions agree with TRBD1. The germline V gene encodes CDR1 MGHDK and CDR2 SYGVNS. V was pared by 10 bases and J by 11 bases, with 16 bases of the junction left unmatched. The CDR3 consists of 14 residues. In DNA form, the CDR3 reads TGTGCCACCGAACCGGGACAGGGGAACAATGAGCAGTACTTC. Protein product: CATEPGQGNNEQYF.

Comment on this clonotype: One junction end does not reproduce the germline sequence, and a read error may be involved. CDR3 DNA: TGCAGTGCTAGACAATTACTCGAGGGGGTAAACAAAGAGCAGTTCTTC. Translated: CSARQLLEGVNKEQFF. This chain uses TRBV20-1 with TRBJ2-1, with a tentative D call TRBD1 (6 bases). CDR3 length: 16 amino acids. CDR1 and CDR2 from the germline V gene are DFQATT and SNEGSKA (reference sequence).

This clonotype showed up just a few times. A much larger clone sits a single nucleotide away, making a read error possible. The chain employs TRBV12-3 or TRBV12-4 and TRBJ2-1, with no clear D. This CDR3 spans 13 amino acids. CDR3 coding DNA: TGTGCCAGCAGTTTAGGCCCCTACAGTGAGCAGTTCTTC. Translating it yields CASSLGPYSEQFF.

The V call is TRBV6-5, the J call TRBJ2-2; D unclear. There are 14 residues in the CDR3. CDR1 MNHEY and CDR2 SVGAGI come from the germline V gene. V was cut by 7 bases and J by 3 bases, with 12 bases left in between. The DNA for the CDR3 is TGTGCCAGCAATGAGGTTTTCGACACCGGGGAGCTGTTTTTT. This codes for CASNEVFDTGELFF.

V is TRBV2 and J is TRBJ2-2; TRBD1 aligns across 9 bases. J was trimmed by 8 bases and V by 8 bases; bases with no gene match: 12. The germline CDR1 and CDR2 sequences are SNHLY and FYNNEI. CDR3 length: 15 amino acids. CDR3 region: CASDSGTGRSGELFF. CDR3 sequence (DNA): TGTGCCAGCGACTCCGGGACAGGGCGGAGTGGGGAGCTGTTTTTT. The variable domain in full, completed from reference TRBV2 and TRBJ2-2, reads EPEVTQTPSHQVTQMGQEVILRCVPISNHLYFYWYRQILGQKVEFLVSFYNNEISEKSEIFDDQFSVERPDGSNFTLKIRSTKLEDSAMYFCASDSGTGRSGELFFGEGSRLTVL.

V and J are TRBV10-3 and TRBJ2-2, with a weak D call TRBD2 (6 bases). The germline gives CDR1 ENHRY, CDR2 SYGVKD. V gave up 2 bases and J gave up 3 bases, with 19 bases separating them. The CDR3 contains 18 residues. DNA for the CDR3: TGTGCCATCAGTGAGGAAAGGTTGGGGACTTGGGACACCGGGGAGCTGTTTTTT. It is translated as CAISEERLGTWDTGELFF.

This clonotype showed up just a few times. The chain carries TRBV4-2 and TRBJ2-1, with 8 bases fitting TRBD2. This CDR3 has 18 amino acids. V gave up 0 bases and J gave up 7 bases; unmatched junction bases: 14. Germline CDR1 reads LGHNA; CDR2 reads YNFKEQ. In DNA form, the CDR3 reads TGTGCCAGCAGCCAAGAAGCCCAAGGGGGACTAGTCCCAAATGAGCAGTTCTTC. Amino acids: CASSQEAQGGLVPNEQFF.

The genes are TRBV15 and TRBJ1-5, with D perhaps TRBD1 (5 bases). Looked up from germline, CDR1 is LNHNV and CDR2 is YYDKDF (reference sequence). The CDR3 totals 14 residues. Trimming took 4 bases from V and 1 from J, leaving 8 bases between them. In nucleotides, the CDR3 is TGTGCCACCAGCACGGGGCAGAGCAATCAGCCCCAGCATTTT. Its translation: CATSTGQSNQPQHF.

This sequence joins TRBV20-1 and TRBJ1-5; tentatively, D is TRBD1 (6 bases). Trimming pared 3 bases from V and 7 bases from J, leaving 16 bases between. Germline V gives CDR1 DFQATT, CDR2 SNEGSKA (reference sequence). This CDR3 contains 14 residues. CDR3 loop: CSASEPTGGQPQHF. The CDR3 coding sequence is TGCAGTGCTAGCGAACCGACAGGAGGCCAGCCCCAGCATTTT.

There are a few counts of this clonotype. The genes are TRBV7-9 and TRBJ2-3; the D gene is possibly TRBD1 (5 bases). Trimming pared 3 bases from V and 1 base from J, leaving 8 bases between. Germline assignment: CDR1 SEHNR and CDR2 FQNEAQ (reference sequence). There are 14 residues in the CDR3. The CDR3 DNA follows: TGTGCCAGCAGCTTGGCGACAGGCACAGATACGCAGTATTTT. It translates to CASSLATGTDTQYF.

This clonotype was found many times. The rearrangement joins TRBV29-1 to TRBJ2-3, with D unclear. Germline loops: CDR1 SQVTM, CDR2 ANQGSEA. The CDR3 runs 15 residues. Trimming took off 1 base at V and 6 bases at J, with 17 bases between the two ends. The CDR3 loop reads CSVEVVAAPTDTQYF. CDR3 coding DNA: TGCAGCGTTGAAGTGGTTGCGGCCCCAACGGATACGCAGTATTTT.

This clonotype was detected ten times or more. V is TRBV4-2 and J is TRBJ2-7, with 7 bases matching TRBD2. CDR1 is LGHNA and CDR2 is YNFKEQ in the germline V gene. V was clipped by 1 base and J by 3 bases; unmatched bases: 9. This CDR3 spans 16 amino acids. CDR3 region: CASSQGTSGVLYEQYF. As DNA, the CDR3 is TGTGCCAGCAGCCAAGGGACCAGCGGGGTCCTCTACGAGCAGTACTTC.

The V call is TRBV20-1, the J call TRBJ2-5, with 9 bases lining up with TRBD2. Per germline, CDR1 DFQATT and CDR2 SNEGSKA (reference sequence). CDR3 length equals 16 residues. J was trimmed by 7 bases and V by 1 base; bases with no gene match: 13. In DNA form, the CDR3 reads TGCAGTGCTAGAGTGACTAGCGGCTGGGAAAAGGGGACCCAGTACTTC. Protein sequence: CSARVTSGWEKGTQYF.

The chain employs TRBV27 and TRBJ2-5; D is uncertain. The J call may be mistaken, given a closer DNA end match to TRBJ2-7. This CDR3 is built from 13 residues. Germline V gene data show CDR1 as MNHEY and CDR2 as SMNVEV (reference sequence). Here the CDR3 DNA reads TGTGCCAGCAGTTTATCTATGGACTACGAGCAGTACTTC. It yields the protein CASSLSMDYEQYF.